Each of the 31 T cell receptor beta chains below was sequenced from the same sample in a study of beta chain features in type 1 diabetes. The entirety of the isolated RNA underwent reverse transcription, so expressed TCRB transcripts were sequenced. Some clones are missing from TCRdb's copy, which holds only in-frame ones; the method was immunoSEQ multiplex PCR. The data contain 330,000 or so clones, approximately 14% of them singletons. Sequenced material: central memory CD4+ T cells from blood. All receptors come from a man in his thirties or forties in good health.

The rearrangement joins TRBV27 to TRBJ1-1; D remains unclear. Trimming took 5 bases from V and 0 from J, leaving 13 bases between them. The germline V gene has CDR1 MNHEY and CDR2 SMNVEV (reference sequence). This CDR3 is 15 amino acids long. The CDR3 DNA follows: TGTGCCAGCAGTCCACTTACTGGACTGAACACTGAAGCTTTCTTT. This encodes CASSPLTGLNTEAFF.

This clone occurred a few times. The chain combines TRBV19 with TRBJ2-5, with 13 bases aligning to TRBD2. The V gene end was trimmed by 5 bases and the J gene end by 6 bases; junction bases not matched to a gene: 6. Germline CDR1 is LNHDA and CDR2 is SQIVND (reference sequence). This CDR3 is built from 15 residues. The CDR3 sequence: CASSPGTSGIQTQYF. The CDR3, as DNA: TGTGCCAGTAGTCCCGGGACTAGCGGGATTCAGACCCAGTACTTC.

This clone was detected a few times. This chain joins TRBV6-1 and TRBJ2-1; D is unclear. The CDR3 sequence is 15 residues long. V was trimmed by 3 bases and J by 0 bases, leaving 9 bases between them. The germline CDR1 and CDR2 sequences are MNHNS and SASEGT. The DNA of the CDR3 is TGTGCCAGCAGTGAGTGGCGGATCTCCTACAATGAGCAGTTCTTC. This sequence encodes CASSEWRISYNEQFF.

This chain connects TRBV11-2 to TRBJ1-1; D perhaps matches TRBD1 (5 bases). Germline V gene data show CDR1 as SGHAT and CDR2 as FQNNGV. Between the trimmed V and J ends, which lost 5 bases and 11 bases, there was a span of 24 bases. The CDR3 runs to 15 residues. The CDR3 DNA is TGTGCCAGCAGCCCTAGCGCCGGGACCGCCACTCCGGCTTTCTTT. Translation: CASSPSAGTATPAFF.

The rearrangement links TRBV7-9 to TRBJ2-7, with TRBD2 as a possible D gene (5 bases). V lost 4 bases and J 4 bases, leaving 14 bases between the germline ends. The germline V gene encodes CDR1 SEHNR and CDR2 FQNEAQ (reference sequence). CDR3 size: 14 residues. The chain's CDR3 is CASSSDTGSYEQYV. CDR3 DNA sequence: TGTGCCAGCAGCTCTGATACGGGAAGTTACGAGCAGTACGTC.

This chain connects TRBV4-2 to TRBJ2-1; TRBD2 aligns across 8 bases. After removal of 3 bases from V and 3 bases from J, the junction contained 7 bases not matched to a gene. The germline CDR1 and CDR2 sequences are LGHNA and YNFKEQ. The CDR3 is 16 residues long. CDR3 amino acids: CASSQDRSGSYNEQFF. CDR3 nucleotide sequence: TGTGCCAGCAGCCAGGATAGAAGCGGGAGCTACAATGAGCAGTTCTTC.

For the CDR3, the DNA is TGTGCCAGCAGTTTATCCCTAGCGAATCGCGGGACCCAGTACTTC. Protein: CASSLSLANRGTQYF. The rearrangement links TRBV27 to TRBJ2-5, with D possibly being TRBD2 (6 bases). CDR3 length equals 15 residues. The germline gives CDR1 MNHEY, CDR2 SMNVEV (reference sequence). V was cut by 0 bases and J by 7 bases, with 15 bases left in between.

This sequence joins TRBV4-2 and TRBJ1-2; D may be TRBD1 (5 bases). Between the trimmed V and J ends, which lost 1 base and 8 bases, there was a span of 14 bases. The germline CDR1 and CDR2 sequences are LGHNA and YNFKEQ. The CDR3 runs 14 residues. For the CDR3, the DNA is TGTGCCAGCAGCCAAGGAAGGGGAGAGGGCGGCTACACCTTC. Amino acids: CASSQGRGEGGYTF.

The V call is TRBV5-1, the J call TRBJ2-1; 7 bases line up with TRBD1. This CDR3 region has 19 residues. Germline trimming cut 0 bases from V and 4 bases from J; bases unmatched to any gene: 16. Per germline, CDR1 SGHRS and CDR2 YFSETQ. CDR3 loop: CASSLDIWYYGTDYNEQFF. For the CDR3, the DNA is TGCGCCAGCAGCTTGGATATATGGTATTATGGGACAGATTACAATGAGCAGTTCTTC.

This clone was picked up a small number of times. The chain couples TRBV29-1 to TRBJ1-2; D gene ambiguous. The CDR3 contains 9 residues. Germline loops: CDR1 SQVTM, CDR2 ANQGSEA. Trimming stripped 4 bases from V and 6 bases from J, with 3 bases between. The CDR3 DNA reads as TGCAGCGTTGGGGATGGCTACACCTTC. This codes for CSVGDGYTF.

This chain connects TRBV7-9 to TRBJ2-7; 9 bases agree with TRBD1. The germline V gene has CDR1 SEHNR and CDR2 FQNEAQ (reference sequence). This CDR3 comprises 15 residues. The V and J ends lost 1 base and 4 bases, in that order; junction bases with no gene match: 5. CDR3 amino acids: CASSLDRTGVYEQYV. DNA of the CDR3: TGTGCCAGCAGCTTAGATCGGACAGGGGTGTACGAGCAGTACGTC.

The rearrangement joins TRBV25-1 to TRBJ1-1; D remains ambiguous. V was trimmed by 2 bases and J by 0 bases, leaving 10 bases between them. Germline loops: CDR1 MGHDK, CDR2 SYGVNS. The CDR3 has 15 amino acids. The CDR3: CASSEKGPMNTEAFF. In DNA, the CDR3 is TGTGCCAGCAGTGAAAAGGGCCCTATGAACACTGAAGCTTTCTTT.

On this clone itself: Other DNA sequences in this sample translate to the same CDR3. This chain uses TRBV7-9 with TRBJ1-5, with D maybe TRBD1 (6 bases). Germline CDR1 reads SEHNR; CDR2 reads FQNEAQ (reference sequence). The CDR3 runs to 13 residues. Trimming stripped 4 bases from V and 5 bases from J, with 9 bases between. The CDR3, as DNA: TGTGCCAGCAGCTCATCAGGGGATCAGCCCCAGCATTTT. This gives the protein CASSSSGDQPQHF. Based on the CDR3 plus reference TRBV7-9 and TRBJ1-5, the full variable domain is DTGVSQNPRHKITKRGQNVTFRCDPISEHNRLYWYRQTLGQGPEFLTYFQNEAQLEKSRLLSDRFSAERPKGSFSTLEIQRTEQGDSAMYLCASSSSGDQPQHFGDGTRLSIL.

The CDR3 region is CASSFPGRRDTQYF. For the CDR3, the DNA is TGCGCCAGCAGCTTCCCAGGGAGACGGGATACGCAGTATTTT. The chain joins TRBV5-1 to TRBJ2-3; D is possibly TRBD1 or TRBD2 (5 bases each). The germline V gene encodes CDR1 SGHRS and CDR2 YFSETQ. The CDR3 totals 14 residues. Trimming left V 2 bases short and J 6 bases short, with 13 bases between. Variable domain in full (rest from reference TRBV5-1 and TRBJ2-3): KAGVTQTPRYLIKTRGQQVTLSCSPISGHRSVSWYQQTPGQGLQFLFEYFSETQRNKGNFPGRFSGRQFSNSRSEMNVSTLELGDSALYLCASSFPGRRDTQYFGPGTRLTVL.

The CDR3 DNA is TGCGCCAGCAGTAGACAGGGGGCAATAGGCACTGAAGCTTTCTTT. This encodes CASSRQGAIGTEAFF. The chain has TRBV4-3 and TRBJ1-1, with TRBD1 identical over 10 bases. The CDR3 totals 15 residues. V dropped 6 bases and J dropped 4; count of bases not matched to a gene: 8. Per the germline V gene, CDR1 is LGHNA and CDR2 is YSLEER.

This chain joins TRBV5-1 and TRBJ2-7, with TRBD1 identical over 8 bases. V lost 4 bases and J lost 0; bases outside the gene matches: 6. The germline CDR1 and CDR2 sequences are SGHRS and YFSETQ. The CDR3 loop spans 15 amino acids. CDR3 bases: TGCGCCAGCAGCCAGGACAGGGTGAGCTCCTACGAGCAGTACTTC. Translating gives CASSQDRVSSYEQYF.

Remarks on this clone: Other nucleotide sequences from this sample produce the same CDR3. The chain is built from TRBV29-1 and TRBJ1-1; TRBD1 aligns across 7 bases. V lost 4 bases, J lost 1 base, and 3 bases stayed unmatched. The CDR3 length is 13 residues. Per the germline V gene, CDR1 is SQVTM and CDR2 is ANQGSEA. CDR3 bases: TGCAGCGTTGGACAGGGACCGAACACTGAAGCTTTCTTT. Amino acid sequence: CSVGQGPNTEAFF.

J is TRBJ1-1 and V is TRBV28; no definite D call. V was clipped by 1 base and J by 9 bases, with 12 bases between them. Germline V lookup: CDR1 MDHEN, CDR2 SYDVKM. This CDR3 comprises 13 residues. The CDR3 coding sequence is TGTGCCAGCAGTTTATCCAGGACTTATCAAGCTTTCTTT. Its translation: CASSLSRTYQAFF.

At least ten counts were recorded for this clone. CDR3 sequence reads: CASSLGQGQHTIYF. In nucleotides, the CDR3 is TGTGCCAGCAGCTTAGGCCAAGGGCAGCACACCATATATTTT. The chain uses TRBV7-2 and TRBJ1-3, with D uncertain. Germline V gives CDR1 SGHTA, CDR2 FQGNSA. Deletions cut 1 base from V and 8 bases from J, with 12 bases between. The CDR3 runs 14 residues.

The rearrangement links TRBV7-8 to TRBJ2-1, with 8 bases lining up with TRBD2. This CDR3 spans 17 amino acids. The ends lost 1 base at V and 7 bases at J; junction bases unmatched: 12. Germline-derived CDR1 and CDR2 are SGHVS and FQNEAQ. The CDR3 sequence is CASSLELGAGARNEQFF. CDR3 in DNA: TGTGCCAGCAGCTTAGAACTCGGAGCGGGAGCTAGGAATGAGCAGTTCTTC.

This clone was seen a few times. The chain combines TRBV4-1 with TRBJ1-3, with D perhaps TRBD1 (5 bases). Between the trimmed V and J ends, which lost 0 bases and 5 bases, there was a span of 14 bases. The CDR3 runs to 16 residues. Germline CDR1 reads MGHRA; CDR2 reads YSYEKL. The CDR3, as DNA: TGCGCCAGCAGCCAAGAAGAGGGCAGGGCCCGAAACACCATATATTTT. Translated: CASSQEEGRARNTIYF.

This clone was found many times. V gene TRBV27 combines with J gene TRBJ1-1, with D tentatively TRBD1 (6 bases). The V and J ends lost 6 bases and 4 bases respectively, with 15 bases between them. The CDR3 totals 14 residues. CDR1 is MNHEY and CDR2 is SMNVEV in the germline V gene (reference sequence). The CDR3 protein is CASSRQAPGTEAFF. In nucleotides, the CDR3 is TGTGCCAGCAGCCGACAGGCCCCGGGCACTGAAGCTTTCTTT.

In its sample, this clone was seen a few times. This sequence joins TRBV5-1 and TRBJ2-7; TRBD1 agrees at 9 bases. The CDR3 is 14 amino acids. Germline V gene lookup returns CDR1 SGHRS and CDR2 YFSETQ. J lost 3 bases, V lost 4 bases, and 5 bases had no gene match. As DNA, the CDR3 is TGCGCCAGCAGCCCTGGGGACAGGGACTACGAGCAGTACTTC. Its protein product is CASSPGDRDYEQYF.

In this sample, this clone turned up a few times. This chain links TRBV11-2 with TRBJ2-4; D is unclear. The germline V and J ends were trimmed by 5 bases and 0 bases, with 14 bases remaining between them. The CDR3 has 16 amino acids. Germline V gene sequence: CDR1 SGHAT, CDR2 FQNNGV. For the CDR3, the DNA is TGTGCCAGCAGCCCCACCCACCGCCTAGCCAAAAACATTCAGTACTTC. It yields the protein CASSPTHRLAKNIQYF.

The table lists this clone with a few counts. The rearrangement links TRBV20-1 to TRBJ2-5; D is possibly TRBD2 (5 bases). The V gene's germline CDR1 is DFQATT and CDR2 SNEGSKA (reference sequence). Trimming took 8 bases from V and 6 from J, leaving 13 bases between them. The CDR3 length is 11 residues. CDR3 DNA: TGCAGTTTCGGACTCGCCCAGACCCAGTACTTC. It translates to CSFGLAQTQYF.

This clone was detected a few times. The sample carries other DNA sequences with the same CDR3. The genes are TRBV7-2 and TRBJ2-1; unclear D gene. The CDR3 spans 13 residues. Per the germline V gene, CDR1 is SGHTA and CDR2 is FQGNSA. Trimming cost V 1 base and J 7 bases, with 8 bases left between them. The CDR3 DNA reads TGTGCCAGCAGCTTAGGTCTAGGGAATGAGCAGTTCTTC. Translating gives CASSLGLGNEQFF.

This clone has more than one count but fewer than ten. The chain recombines TRBV20-1 with TRBJ1-2, with 8 bases identical to TRBD1. CDR1 is DFQATT, CDR2 SNEGSKA, per germline (reference sequence). This CDR3 comprises 10 residues. With 6 bases clipped from V and 8 bases from J, the junction kept 2 bases outside the gene matches. CDR3 bases: TGCAGTGCCAGGGGGCAAGGCTACACCTTC. This codes for CSARGQGYTF.

This rearrangement joins TRBV18 to TRBJ2-3, with D perhaps TRBD2 (6 bases). The CDR3 spans 14 residues. V gave up 5 bases and J gave up 1 base, with 10 bases separating them. Germline V gene data show CDR1 as KGHSH and CDR2 as LQKENI. The CDR3 region has the DNA TGTGCCAGCTCATCAGTAGCGGGCACAGATACGCAGTATTTT. Its protein product is CASSSVAGTDTQYF.

This clone was detected many times. In nucleotides, the CDR3 is TGTGCCAGCAGCCCAGAGGACAGGCCATTTGAAAAACTGTTTTTT. It translates to CASSPEDRPFEKLFF. The gene calls are TRBV14 and TRBJ1-4; 7 nucleotides match TRBD1. CDR3 size: 15 residues. Germline trimming cut 4 bases from V and 7 bases from J; bases unmatched to any gene: 9. Looked up from germline, CDR1 is SGHDN and CDR2 is FVKESK.

This rearrangement joins TRBV2 to TRBJ2-2; 7 bases agree with TRBD1. The germline gives CDR1 SNHLY, CDR2 FYNNEI. Losses at the gene ends were 7 bases for V and 7 bases for J; bases not matched to a gene: 12. CDR3 length: 15 residues. The DNA of the CDR3 is TGTGCCAGCACGTGGGACAGCCGGGCGGGCGGGGAGCTGTTTTTT. The encoded protein is CASTWDSRAGGELFF.

A note on this clone: At one of its ends the junction is not consistent with the germline gene, which may arise from a read error. The gene calls are TRBV30 and TRBJ2-3; tentatively, D is TRBD1 (6 bases). Germline V gives CDR1 GTSNPN, CDR2 SVGIG (reference sequence). This CDR3 comprises 12 residues. The CDR3 coding sequence is TGTGCCTGGGGTGTAACAGGGGATACGCAGTATTTT. Translation: CAWGVTGDTQYF.